The TCR beta chain under discussion was sequenced for a study of CD8 T cells in Susac syndrome. From blood CD8+ and CD4+ T cells, TCR beta sequences were generated. Negative isolation yielded CD8+ and CD4+ T cells; FACS enriched TEMRA cells. With respect to this clonotype: Its matching antigen is unknown.

This CDR3 is built from 14 residues. In germline, CDR1 is SEHNR, CDR2 FQNEAQ (reference sequence). The ends lost 5 bases at V and 7 bases at J; junction bases unmatched: 9. Reverse transcription of about 0.5 to 1 ug RNA was carried out with random hexamers. Amplification of TCR beta CDR3 spanned 54 Vbeta and 13 Jbeta via immunoSEQ multiplex PCR. TCRdb reprocessed the immunoSEQ multiplex PCR reads via MiXCR and lists one record per CDR3 protein. The table shows 200,000 to 250,000 distinct CDR3 sequences, with 80% to 95% occurring only once. Study-wide results and limits: Individuals included in the TCR sequencing and HLA analysis were acknowledged by the study to be relatively few in number.

The TCR originated in a human donor with multiple sclerosis. The V gene is TRBV7-9, the J gene TRBJ2-3; TRBD2 agrees at 7 bases. The sequenced material came from CD8+ T cells from PBMCs. This CDR3 reads CASSPPGLPYTQYF. Written as DNA, the CDR3 is TGTGCCAGCAGCCCACCGGGACTACCGTATACGCAGTATTTT.